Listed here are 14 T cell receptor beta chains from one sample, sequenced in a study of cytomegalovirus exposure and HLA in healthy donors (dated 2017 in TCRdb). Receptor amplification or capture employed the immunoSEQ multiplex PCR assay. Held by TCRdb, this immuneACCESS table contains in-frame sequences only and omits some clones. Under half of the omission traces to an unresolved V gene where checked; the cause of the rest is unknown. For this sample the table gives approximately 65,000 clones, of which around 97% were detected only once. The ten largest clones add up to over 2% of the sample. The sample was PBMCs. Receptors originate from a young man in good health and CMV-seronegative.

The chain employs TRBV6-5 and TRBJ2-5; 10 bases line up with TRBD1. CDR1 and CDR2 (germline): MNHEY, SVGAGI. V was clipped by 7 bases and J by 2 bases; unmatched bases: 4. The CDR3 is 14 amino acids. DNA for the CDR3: TGTGCCAGCAACCCGGGACAGGGGCAAGAGACCCAGTACTTC. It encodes CASNPGQGQETQYF.

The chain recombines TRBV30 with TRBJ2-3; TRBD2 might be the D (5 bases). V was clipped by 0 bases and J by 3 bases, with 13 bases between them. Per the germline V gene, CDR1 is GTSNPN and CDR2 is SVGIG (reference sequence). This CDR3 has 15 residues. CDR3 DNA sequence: TGTGCCTGGAGTGTAGGGTGGGAGTGGACAGATACGCAGTATTTT. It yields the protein CAWSVGWEWTDTQYF.

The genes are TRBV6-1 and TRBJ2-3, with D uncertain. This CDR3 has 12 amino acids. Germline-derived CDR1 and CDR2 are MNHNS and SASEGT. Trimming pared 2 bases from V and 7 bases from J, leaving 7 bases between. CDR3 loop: CASSEIVNTQYF. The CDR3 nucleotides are TGTGCCAGCAGTGAAATAGTAAATACGCAGTATTTT.

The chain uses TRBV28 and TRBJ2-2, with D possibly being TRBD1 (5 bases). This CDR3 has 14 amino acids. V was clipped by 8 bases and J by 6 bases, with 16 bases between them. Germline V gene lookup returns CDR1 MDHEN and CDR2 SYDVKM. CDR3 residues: CASGLDGHPGELFF. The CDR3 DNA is TGTGCCAGCGGCTTGGACGGACACCCCGGGGAGCTGTTTTTT.

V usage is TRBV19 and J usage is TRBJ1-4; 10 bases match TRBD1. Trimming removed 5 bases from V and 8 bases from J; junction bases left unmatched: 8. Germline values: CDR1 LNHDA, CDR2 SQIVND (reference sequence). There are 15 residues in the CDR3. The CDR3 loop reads CASSLPGQGSEKLFF. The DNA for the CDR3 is TGTGCCAGTAGTTTGCCGGGACAGGGGTCCGAAAAACTGTTTTTT.

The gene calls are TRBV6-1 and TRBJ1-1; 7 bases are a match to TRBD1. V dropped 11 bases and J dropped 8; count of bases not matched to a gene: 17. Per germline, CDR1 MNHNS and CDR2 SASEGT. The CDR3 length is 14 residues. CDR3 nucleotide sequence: TGTGCCGCCCGGGACAGAGACCTCCTAGGGGAAGCTTTCTTT. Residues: CAARDRDLLGEAFF.

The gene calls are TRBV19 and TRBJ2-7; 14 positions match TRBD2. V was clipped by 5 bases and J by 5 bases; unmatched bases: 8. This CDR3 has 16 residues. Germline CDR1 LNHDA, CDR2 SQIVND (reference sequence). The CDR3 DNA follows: TGTGCCAGTAGTTTAAGACTAGCGGGAGGGTTGGACGAGCAGTACTTC. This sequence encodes CASSLRLAGGLDEQYF.

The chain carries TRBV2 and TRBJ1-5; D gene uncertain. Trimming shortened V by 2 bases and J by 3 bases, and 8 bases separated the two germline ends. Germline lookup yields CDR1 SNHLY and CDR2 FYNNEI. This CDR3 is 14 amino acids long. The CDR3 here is CASSESGYNQPQHF. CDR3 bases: TGTGCCAGCAGTGAATCGGGGTACAATCAGCCCCAGCATTTT.

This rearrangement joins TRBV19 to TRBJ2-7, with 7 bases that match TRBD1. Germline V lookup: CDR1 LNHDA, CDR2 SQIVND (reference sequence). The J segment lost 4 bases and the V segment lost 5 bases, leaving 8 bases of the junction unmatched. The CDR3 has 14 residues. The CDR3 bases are TGTGCCAGTAGTGAGACAGGGTCTGGGTACGAGCAGTACTTC. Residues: CASSETGSGYEQYF.

The CDR3 region is CASSGGSGSSNQPQHF. The DNA for the CDR3 is TGTGCCAGCAGCGGAGGGTCCGGGAGTAGCAATCAGCCCCAGCATTTT. The genes are TRBV9 and TRBJ1-5; unclear D gene. Trimming removed 3 bases at V and 0 bases at J, with 13 bases between. The CDR3 loop spans 16 amino acids. Germline CDR1 SGDLS, CDR2 YYNGEE.

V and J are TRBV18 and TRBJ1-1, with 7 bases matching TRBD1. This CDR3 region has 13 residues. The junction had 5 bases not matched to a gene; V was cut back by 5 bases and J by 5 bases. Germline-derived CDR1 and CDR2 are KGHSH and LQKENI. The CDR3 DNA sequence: TGTGCCAGCTCATCGTACAGGGGAACTGAAGCTTTCTTT. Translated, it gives CASSSYRGTEAFF.

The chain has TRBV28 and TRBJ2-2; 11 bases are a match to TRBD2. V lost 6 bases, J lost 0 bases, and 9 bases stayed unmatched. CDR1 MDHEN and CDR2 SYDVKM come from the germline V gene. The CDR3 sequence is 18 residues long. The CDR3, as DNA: TGTGCCAGCAGAAGACGACTAGCGGGAACTGCGAACACCGGGGAGCTGTTTTTT. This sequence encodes CASRRRLAGTANTGELFF.

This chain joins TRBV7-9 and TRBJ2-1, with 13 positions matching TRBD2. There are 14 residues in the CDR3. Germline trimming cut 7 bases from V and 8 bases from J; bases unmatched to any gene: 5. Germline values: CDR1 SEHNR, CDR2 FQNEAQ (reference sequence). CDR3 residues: CASIGTSGTHEQFF. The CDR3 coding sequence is TGTGCCAGCATCGGGACTAGCGGGACCCATGAGCAGTTCTTC.

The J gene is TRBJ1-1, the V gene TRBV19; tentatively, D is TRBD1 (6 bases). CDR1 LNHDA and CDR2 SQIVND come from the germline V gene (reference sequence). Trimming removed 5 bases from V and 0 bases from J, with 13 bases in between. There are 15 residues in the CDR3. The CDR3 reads CASSLSDSVNTEAFF. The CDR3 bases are TGTGCCAGTAGTTTATCGGACAGCGTGAACACTGAAGCTTTCTTT.